The subject of this entry is one T cell receptor (beta chain). Its antigen is currently unknown. The length of the CDR3 is 14 residues. The germline CDR1 and CDR2 sequences are SGDLS and YYNGEE. V was cut by 0 bases and J by 7 bases, with 11 bases left in between. The sample comes from a study of cytomegalovirus exposure and HLA in healthy donors. Study-wide results and caveats: Within the 120 or so validation repertoires, first-cohort TCR clusters tended to co-occur, according to a later analysis. Cytomegalovirus association was listed for about 180 TCR beta chains. Most TCRs appeared rarely, but some public TCRs recurred in many donors.

The method was immunoSEQ multiplex PCR; TCRdb's version includes in-frame clones alone and lacks a portion of them. The sample gives around 56,000 clones, 93% of which show up once; 1.5% to 2% is in the top ten. Sequencing was carried out using PBMCs. The TCR sequence derives from a woman aged 18-35 years in good health and CMV-seropositive. The V and J genes are TRBV9 and TRBJ2-1; D is ambiguous. CDR3: CASSVVAAPNEQFF. CDR3 nucleotide sequence: TGTGCCAGCAGCGTAGTGGCAGCGCCTAATGAGCAGTTCTTC.